This is a list of T cell receptor beta chains from one sample in a study of blood T cell repertoires in COVID-19. TCRdb's table, derived via immunoSEQ multiplex PCR, lists solely in-frame clones and lacks some. Counted here are under 450,000 clones, roughly 90% occurring once; the ten biggest clones make up approximately 3.1%. The sequenced sample was PBMCs or T cells enriched from blood (not recorded which). The receptors shown here come from a woman aged 25-40 years who had recovered from COVID-19. Both conserved end residues are part of each CDR3.

J gene: TRBJ2-3
V gene: TRBV27
CDR3 protein: CASSLWAGDTQYF

J gene: TRBJ2-2
V gene: TRBV11-3
CDR3 protein: CASSMGQGPNTGELFF

J gene: TRBJ2-1
V gene: TRBV24-1
CDR3 protein: CATSDRGGFVYNEQFF

J gene: TRBJ2-3
V gene: TRBV14
CDR3 protein: CASSQEHWRQYF

J gene: TRBJ2-1
V gene: TRBV5-6
CDR3 protein: CASSWRDEQFF

J gene: TRBJ1-2
V gene: TRBV27
CDR3 protein: CASSLSPGQGAVGYTF

J gene: TRBJ2-1
V gene: TRBV5-1
CDR3 protein: CASSREREGYEQFF

J gene: TRBJ1-1
V gene: TRBV18
CDR3 protein: CASSRRAGRENTEAFF

J gene: TRBJ2-3
V gene: TRBV3-1/TRBV3-2
CDR3 protein: CASSQDHPGTSGGVYTQYF

J gene: TRBJ1-1
V gene: TRBV5-5
CDR3 protein: CASSPWTGAEAFF

J gene: TRBJ1-1
V gene: TRBV7-9
CDR3 protein: CASSSTGGGTEAFF

J gene: TRBJ1-5
V gene: TRBV6-5
CDR3 protein: CASSPGGSQPQHF

J gene: TRBJ1-4
V gene: TRBV3-1/TRBV3-2
CDR3 protein: CASSPRGTAKKLFF

J gene: TRBJ2-3
V gene: TRBV30
CDR3 protein: CAWSVAGGFTDTQYF

J gene: TRBJ2-7
V gene: TRBV27
CDR3 protein: CASSLSAGGLYEQYF

J gene: TRBJ2-7
V gene: TRBV3-1/TRBV3-2
CDR3 protein: CASSQLRFDQDF

J gene: TRBJ1-2
V gene: TRBV12-5
CDR3 protein: CASGLGLDRGYMNYGYTF

J gene: TRBJ2-1
V gene: TRBV24-1
CDR3 protein: CATSLPGYNEQFF

J gene: TRBJ2-3
V gene: TRBV7-2
CDR3 protein: CASSPSLDTQYF

J gene: TRBJ2-7
V gene: TRBV20-1
CDR3 protein: CSAVRADQTYF

J gene: TRBJ1-4
V gene: TRBV4-1
CDR3 protein: CASSQPGTGGPRKLFF

J gene: TRBJ1-1
V gene: TRBV10-2
CDR3 protein: CASIKTGGVTEAFF

J gene: TRBJ2-6
V gene: TRBV7-8
CDR3 protein: CASSLDGYRANVLTF

J gene: TRBJ2-1
V gene: TRBV19
CDR3 protein: CATSSPGQDYNEQFF